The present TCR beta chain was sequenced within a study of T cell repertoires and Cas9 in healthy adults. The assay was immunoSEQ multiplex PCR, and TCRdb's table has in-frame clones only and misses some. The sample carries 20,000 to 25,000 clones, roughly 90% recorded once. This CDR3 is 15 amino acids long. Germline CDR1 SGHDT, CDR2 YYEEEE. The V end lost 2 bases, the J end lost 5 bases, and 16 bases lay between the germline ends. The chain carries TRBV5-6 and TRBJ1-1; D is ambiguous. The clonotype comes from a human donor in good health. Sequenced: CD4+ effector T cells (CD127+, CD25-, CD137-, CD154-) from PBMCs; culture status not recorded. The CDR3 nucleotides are TGTGCCAGCAGCTTCTCGTATAACCCTTGGACTGAAGCTTTCTTT. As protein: CASSFSYNPWTEAFF.